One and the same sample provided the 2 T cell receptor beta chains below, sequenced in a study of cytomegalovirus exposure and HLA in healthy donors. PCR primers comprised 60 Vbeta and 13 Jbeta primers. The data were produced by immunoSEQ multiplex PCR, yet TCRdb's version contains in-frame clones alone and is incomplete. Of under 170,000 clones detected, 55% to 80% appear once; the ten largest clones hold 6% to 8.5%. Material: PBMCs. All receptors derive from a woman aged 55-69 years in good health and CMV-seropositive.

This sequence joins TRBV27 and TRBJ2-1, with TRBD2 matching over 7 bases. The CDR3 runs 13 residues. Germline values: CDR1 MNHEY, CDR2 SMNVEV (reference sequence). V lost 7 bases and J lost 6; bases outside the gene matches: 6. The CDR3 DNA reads TGTGCCAGCACGGGACTAACGGGCAATGAGCAGTTCTTC. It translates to CASTGLTGNEQFF.

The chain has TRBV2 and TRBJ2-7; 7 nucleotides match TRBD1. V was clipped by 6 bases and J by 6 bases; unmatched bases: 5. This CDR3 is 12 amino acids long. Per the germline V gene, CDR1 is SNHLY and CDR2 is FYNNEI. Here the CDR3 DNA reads TGTGCCAGCAGCAGACAGGGACGCGAGCAGTACTTC. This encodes CASSRQGREQYF.